The TCR beta chain described here comes from a study of blood T cell repertoires in COVID-19. In the study overall: Sources were T cells, B-cell-depleted T cells, or PBMCs; the material itself was cDNA or gDNA.

Sequencing used immunoSEQ multiplex PCR; TCRdb keeps in-frame clones, though not all of them. The table shows about 140,000 clones, with around 80% occurring only once. This CDR3 is 15 amino acids long. Germline values: CDR1 SGHRS, CDR2 YFSETQ. The V end was cut by 0 bases, the J end by 0 bases, with 8 bases between. What was sequenced was PBMCs or T cells enriched from blood (not recorded which). This receptor was identified in a woman between 45 and 60 years old who had recovered from COVID-19. The chain is built from TRBV5-1 and TRBJ2-3; no firm D call. Here the CDR3 reads CASSLGWPSTDTQYF. The CDR3 nucleotides are TGCGCCAGCAGCTTGGGTTGGCCGAGCACAGATACGCAGTATTTT.